The 9 T cell receptor beta chains reported below all come from one sample, sequenced in a study of cytomegalovirus exposure and HLA in healthy donors. Primers for the PCR totalled 60 Vbeta and 13 Jbeta. This table comes from immunoSEQ multiplex PCR, and its TCRdb copy is limited to in-frame clones, with some not included. The repertoire table contains approximately 110,000 clones. Sample: PBMCs. These receptors all stem from a man aged 18 to 29 in good health and CMV-seronegative.

The chain recombines TRBV6-4 with TRBJ1-4; the D gene is possibly TRBD1 (6 bases). There are 15 residues in the CDR3. Trimming took off 6 bases at V and 3 bases at J, with 14 bases between the two ends. Germline V gene data show CDR1 as MRHNA and CDR2 as SNTAGT. The CDR3 coding sequence is TGTGCCAGCAGCCGCTCTGAGGGGGCTAATGAAAAACTGTTTTTT. Protein sequence: CASSRSEGANEKLFF.

Here the CDR3 DNA reads TGTGCCAGCAGCTTCTACAGGGGGGATGAGCAGTTCTTC. Residues: CASSFYRGDEQFF. The rearrangement uses TRBV5-4 and TRBJ2-1; 8 bases map to TRBD1. V was pared by 2 bases and J by 8 bases, with 3 bases of the junction left unmatched. The CDR3 is made up of 13 amino acids. The germline V gene has CDR1 SGHNT and CDR2 YYREEE (reference sequence). The whole variable domain, filled in from reference TRBV5-4 and TRBJ2-1, reads ETGVTQSPTHLIKTRGQQVTLRCSSQSGHNTVSWYQQALGQGPQFIFQYYREEENGRGNFPPRFSGLQFPNYSSELNVNALELDDSALYLCASSFYRGDEQFFGPGTRLTVL.

The chain joins TRBV5-1 to TRBJ2-7, with 7 bases matching TRBD1. Germline-derived CDR1 and CDR2 are SGHRS and YFSETQ. The V segment lost 5 bases and the J segment 0 bases; nucleotides outside the gene matches: 5. The CDR3 is 14 residues long. The DNA of the CDR3 is TGCGCCAGCAGAAAAGGGGGCAGCTCCTACGAGCAGTACTTC. Translated: CASRKGGSSYEQYF.

The CDR3 region has the DNA TGTGCCAGCAGCCGGGACAGGGTGGACTATGGCTACACCTTC. It translates to CASSRDRVDYGYTF. V is TRBV2 and J is TRBJ1-2, with TRBD1 matching 9 bases. The length of the CDR3 is 14 residues. Per germline, CDR1 SNHLY and CDR2 FYNNEI. With V trimmed by 6 bases and J by 3 bases, 5 bases remained unmatched. The whole variable domain, filled in from reference TRBV2 and TRBJ1-2, reads EPEVTQTPSHQVTQMGQEVILRCVPISNHLYFYWYRQILGQKVEFLVSFYNNEISEKSEIFDDQFSVERPDGSNFTLKIRSTKLEDSAMYFCASSRDRVDYGYTFGSGTRLTVV.

This chain links TRBV5-1 with TRBJ2-6; 8 nucleotides agree with TRBD1. Trimming took 0 bases from V and 2 from J; bases not matched to a gene: 4. The CDR3 totals 17 residues. Germline CDR1 and CDR2: SGHRS and YFSETQ. The DNA for the CDR3 is TGCGCCAGCAGCTTGGGGACAGGGAGAGCTGGGGCCAACGTCCTGACTTTC. Amino acid sequence: CASSLGTGRAGANVLTF.

CDR3 amino acids: CASSQPGDRGRDEQYF. CDR3 coding DNA: TGTGCCAGTAGCCAACCCGGCGACAGGGGGCGAGACGAGCAGTACTTC. J is TRBJ2-7 and V is TRBV19; 10 bases fit TRBD1. There are 16 residues in the CDR3. V shed 6 bases, J shed 5 bases, and the junction held 13 bases outside the gene matches. Germline CDR1 is LNHDA and CDR2 is SQIVND (reference sequence).

The V and J genes are TRBV10-1 and TRBJ2-3; 14 bases align to TRBD2. V gave up 5 bases and J gave up 4 bases; unmatched junction bases: 8. CDR1 and CDR2 from the germline V gene are WNHNN and SYGVQD (reference sequence). The CDR3 has 17 amino acids. Here the CDR3 DNA reads TGCGCCAGCAGTCCCGGGACTAGCGGGAGTCCCCCAGATACGCAGTATTTT. Its translation: CASSPGTSGSPPDTQYF.

This rearrangement joins TRBV7-2 to TRBJ2-2; 8 nucleotides match TRBD2. The CDR3 length is 15 residues. The ends lost 7 bases at V and 1 base at J; junction bases unmatched: 5. CDR1 and CDR2 from the germline V gene are SGHTA and FQGNSA. The CDR3 nucleotides read TGTGCCAGCAACCCAAGCGGGAGGAACACCGGGGAGCTGTTTTTT. Translated: CASNPSGRNTGELFF.

The chain joins TRBV5-1 to TRBJ1-2; D gene unclear. CDR1 SGHRS and CDR2 YFSETQ come from the germline V gene. There are 14 residues in the CDR3. V was pared by 5 bases and J by 2 bases, with 13 bases between. Here the CDR3 DNA reads TGCGCCAGCAGGCATTGGAACAGCAACTATGGCTACACCTTC. Its translation is CASRHWNSNYGYTF.